A single TCR beta chain is shown here with its context. Its cognate antigen is unknown. Separate alpha and beta amplification began at the second PCR step. CD4 T cells were positively selected, then CD8 T cells from the CD4-negative fraction. The data derive from a study of naive and memory T cell subsets. Study outcomes and limitations: Especially in CD8 cells, naive repertoires contained a few larger clonotypes, possibly CD45RA-re-expressing memory cells.

The CDR3 totals 15 residues. V was pared by 5 bases and J by 0 bases, with 11 bases between. Germline lookup yields CDR1 MDHEN and CDR2 SYDVKM. Both TRBC1 and TRBC2 were covered by a beta constant-region primer of two equimolar oligonucleotides. Nested alpha and beta constant-region primers with the SP2 primer drove four PCR rounds on ligated cDNA. MiXCR, run by TCRdb on the UMI-ligation and nested PCR reads, gives a single entry per CDR3 protein. Of 120,000 to 150,000 distinct CDR3 sequences in the sample, about 20% were seen once. What was sequenced was naive CD8+ T cells from blood. The origin of this receptor is a human donor in good health. This rearrangement joins TRBV28 to TRBJ2-1; TRBD2 is a possible D gene (6 bases). The CDR3 DNA reads TGTGCCAGCAGTCCGGGACTCTACTCCTACAATGAGCAGTTCTTC. Translating it yields CASSPGLYSYNEQFF.